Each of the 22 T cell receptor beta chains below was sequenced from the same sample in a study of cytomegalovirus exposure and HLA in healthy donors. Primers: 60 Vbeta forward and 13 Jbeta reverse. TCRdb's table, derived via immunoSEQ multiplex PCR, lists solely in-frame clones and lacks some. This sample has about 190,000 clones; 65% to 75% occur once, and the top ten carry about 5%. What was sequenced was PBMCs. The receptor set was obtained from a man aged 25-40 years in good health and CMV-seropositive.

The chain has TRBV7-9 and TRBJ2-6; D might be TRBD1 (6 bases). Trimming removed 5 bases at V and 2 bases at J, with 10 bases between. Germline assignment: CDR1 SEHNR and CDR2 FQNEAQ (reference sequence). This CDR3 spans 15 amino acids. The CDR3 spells CASSPRQAGANVLTF. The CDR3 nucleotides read TGTGCCAGCAGCCCTCGACAGGCTGGGGCCAACGTCCTGACTTTC.

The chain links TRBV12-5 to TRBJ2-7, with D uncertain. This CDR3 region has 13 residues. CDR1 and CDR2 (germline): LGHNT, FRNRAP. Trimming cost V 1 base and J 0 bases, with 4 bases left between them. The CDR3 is CASGLGHSYEQYF. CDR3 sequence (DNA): TGTGCTAGTGGTTTGGGACACTCCTACGAGCAGTACTTC. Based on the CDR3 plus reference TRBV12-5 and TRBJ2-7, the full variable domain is DARVTQTPRHKVTEMGQEVTMRCQPILGHNTVFWYRQTMMQGLELLAYFRNRAPLDDSGMPKDRFSAEMPDATLATLKIQPSEPRDSAVYFCASGLGHSYEQYFGPGTRLTVT.

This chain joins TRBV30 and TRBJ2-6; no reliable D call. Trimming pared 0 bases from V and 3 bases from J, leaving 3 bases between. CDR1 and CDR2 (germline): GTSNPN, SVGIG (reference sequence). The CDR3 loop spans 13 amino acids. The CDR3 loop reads CAWSVYGANVLTF. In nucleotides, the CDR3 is TGTGCCTGGAGTGTATATGGGGCCAACGTCCTGACTTTC.

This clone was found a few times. The CDR3 region is CASSYAGTIGGETQYF. CDR3 in DNA: TGTGCCAGCAGTTACGCCGGGACAATAGGAGGAGAGACCCAGTACTTC. The chain joins TRBV6-5 to TRBJ2-5; a possible D gene is TRBD1 (6 bases). Germline values: CDR1 MNHEY, CDR2 SVGAGI. The CDR3 totals 16 residues. Trimming stripped 2 bases from V and 4 bases from J, with 17 bases between.

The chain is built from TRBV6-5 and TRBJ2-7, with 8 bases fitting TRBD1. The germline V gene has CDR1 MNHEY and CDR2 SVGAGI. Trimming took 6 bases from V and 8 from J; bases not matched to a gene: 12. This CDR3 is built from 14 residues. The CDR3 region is CASSWTGKSIKQYF. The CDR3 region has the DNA TGTGCCAGCAGCTGGACAGGGAAATCCATCAAGCAGTACTTC.

CDR3 DNA: TGTGCCAGCAGCCCTAGCGGGAGTTCCTACGAGCAGTACTTC. Translating it yields CASSPSGSSYEQYF. This chain joins TRBV7-6 and TRBJ2-7; TRBD2 matches at 10 bases. The junction had 2 bases not matched to a gene; V was cut back by 5 bases and J by 1 base. CDR1 is SGHVS, CDR2 FNYEAQ, per germline. The CDR3 is made up of 14 amino acids.

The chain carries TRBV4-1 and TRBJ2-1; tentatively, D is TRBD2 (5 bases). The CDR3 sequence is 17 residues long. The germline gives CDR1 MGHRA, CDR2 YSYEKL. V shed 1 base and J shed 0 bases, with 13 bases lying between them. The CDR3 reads CASSQGFGNPSYNEQFF. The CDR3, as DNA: TGCGCCAGCAGCCAAGGGTTCGGGAATCCCTCCTACAATGAGCAGTTCTTC.

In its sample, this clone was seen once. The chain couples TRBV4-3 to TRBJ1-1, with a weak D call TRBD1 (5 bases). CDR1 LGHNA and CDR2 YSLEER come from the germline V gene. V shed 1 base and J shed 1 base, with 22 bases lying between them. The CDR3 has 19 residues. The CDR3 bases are TGCGCCAGCAGCCAAGGGCGTATCCGGGGGGTAAACCAGAACACTGAAGCTTTCTTT. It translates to CASSQGRIRGVNQNTEAFF.

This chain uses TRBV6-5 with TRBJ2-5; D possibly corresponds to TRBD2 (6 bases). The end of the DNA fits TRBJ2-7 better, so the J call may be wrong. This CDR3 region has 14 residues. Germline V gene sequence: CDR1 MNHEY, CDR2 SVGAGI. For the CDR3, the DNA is TGTGCCAGCAGTTACTGGAGGGGATCCTACGAGCAGTACTTC. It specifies CASSYWRGSYEQYF.

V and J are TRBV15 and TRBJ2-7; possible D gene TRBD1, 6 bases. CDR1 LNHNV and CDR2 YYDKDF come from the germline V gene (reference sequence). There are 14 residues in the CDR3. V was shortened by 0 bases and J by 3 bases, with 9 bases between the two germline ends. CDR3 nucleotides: TGTGCCACCAGCAGAGAAGGCAGGGGCTACGAGCAGTACTTC. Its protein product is CATSREGRGYEQYF.

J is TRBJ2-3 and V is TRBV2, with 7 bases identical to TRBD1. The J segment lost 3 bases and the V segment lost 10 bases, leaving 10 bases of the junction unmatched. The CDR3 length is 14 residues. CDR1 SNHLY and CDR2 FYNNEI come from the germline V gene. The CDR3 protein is CATSARGPTDTQYF. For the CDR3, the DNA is TGTGCCACCTCTGCTAGGGGGCCAACAGATACGCAGTATTTT.

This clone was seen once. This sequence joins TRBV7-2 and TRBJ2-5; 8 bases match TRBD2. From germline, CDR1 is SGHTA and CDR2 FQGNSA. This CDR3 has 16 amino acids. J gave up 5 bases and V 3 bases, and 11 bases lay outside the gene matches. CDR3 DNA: TGTGCCAGCAGCTTGAACGGGCCAACGGGGGGGGAGACCCAGTACTTC. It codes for CASSLNGPTGGETQYF.

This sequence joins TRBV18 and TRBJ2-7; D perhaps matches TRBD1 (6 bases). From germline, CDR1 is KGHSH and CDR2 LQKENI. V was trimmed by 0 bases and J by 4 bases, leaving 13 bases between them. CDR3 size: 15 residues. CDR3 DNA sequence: TGTGCCAGCTCACCACCGTTTACAGGGCCTTACGAGCAGTACTTC. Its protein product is CASSPPFTGPYEQYF.

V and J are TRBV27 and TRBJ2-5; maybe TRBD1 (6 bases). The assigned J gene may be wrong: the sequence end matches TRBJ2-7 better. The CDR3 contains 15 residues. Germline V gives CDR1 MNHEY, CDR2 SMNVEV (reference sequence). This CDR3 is CASSLEHGRGYEQYF. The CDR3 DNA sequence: TGTGCCAGCAGTTTAGAACACGGCAGGGGCTACGAGCAGTACTTC.

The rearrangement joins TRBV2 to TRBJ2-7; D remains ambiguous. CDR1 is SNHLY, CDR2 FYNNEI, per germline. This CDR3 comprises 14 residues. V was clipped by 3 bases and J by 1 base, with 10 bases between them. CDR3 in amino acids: CASSDNLSSYEQYF. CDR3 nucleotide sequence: TGTGCCAGCAGTGATAATCTCTCTTCCTACGAGCAGTACTTC. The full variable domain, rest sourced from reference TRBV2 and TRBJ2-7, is EPEVTQTPSHQVTQMGQEVILRCVPISNHLYFYWYRQILGQKVEFLVSFYNNEISEKSEIFDDQFSVERPDGSNFTLKIRSTKLEDSAMYFCASSDNLSSYEQYFGPGTRLTVT.

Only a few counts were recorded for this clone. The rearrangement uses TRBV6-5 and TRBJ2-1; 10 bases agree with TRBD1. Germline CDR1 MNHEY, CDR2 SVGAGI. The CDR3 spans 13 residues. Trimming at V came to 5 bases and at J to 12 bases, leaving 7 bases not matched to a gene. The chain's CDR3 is CASSERGDRGQFF. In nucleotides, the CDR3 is TGTGCCAGCAGTGAAAGGGGGGACAGGGGGCAGTTCTTC.

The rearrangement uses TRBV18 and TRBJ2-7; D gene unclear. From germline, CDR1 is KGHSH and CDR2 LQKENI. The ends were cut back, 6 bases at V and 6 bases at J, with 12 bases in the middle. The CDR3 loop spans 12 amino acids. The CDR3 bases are TGTGCCAGCTCCCCGTCCGAGAGCGAGCAGTACTTC. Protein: CASSPSESEQYF.

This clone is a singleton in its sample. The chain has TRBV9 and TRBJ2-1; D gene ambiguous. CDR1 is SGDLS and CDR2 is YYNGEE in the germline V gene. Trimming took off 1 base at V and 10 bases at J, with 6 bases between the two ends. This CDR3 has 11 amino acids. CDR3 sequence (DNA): TGTGCCAGCAGCGTAAATCGGGAGCAGTTCTTC. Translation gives CASSVNREQFF.

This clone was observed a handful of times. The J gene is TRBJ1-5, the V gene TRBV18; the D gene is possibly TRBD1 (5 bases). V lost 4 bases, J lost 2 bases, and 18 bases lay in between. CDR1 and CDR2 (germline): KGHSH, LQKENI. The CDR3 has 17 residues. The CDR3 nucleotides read TGTGCCAGCTCACTGATGTCAGGAGGGGAGGGCAATCAGCCCCAGCATTTT. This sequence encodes CASSLMSGGEGNQPQHF.

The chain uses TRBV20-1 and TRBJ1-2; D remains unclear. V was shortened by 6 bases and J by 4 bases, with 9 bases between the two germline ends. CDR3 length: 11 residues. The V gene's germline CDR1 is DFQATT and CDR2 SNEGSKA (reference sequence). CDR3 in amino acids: CSAEGSYGYTF. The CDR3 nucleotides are TGCAGTGCGGAGGGTAGCTATGGCTACACCTTC.

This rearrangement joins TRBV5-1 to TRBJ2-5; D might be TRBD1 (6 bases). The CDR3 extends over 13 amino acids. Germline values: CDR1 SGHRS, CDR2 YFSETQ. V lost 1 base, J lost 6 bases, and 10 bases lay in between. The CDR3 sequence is CASSLSGAKTQYF. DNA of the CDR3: TGCGCCAGCAGCTTGTCAGGGGCAAAGACCCAGTACTTC.

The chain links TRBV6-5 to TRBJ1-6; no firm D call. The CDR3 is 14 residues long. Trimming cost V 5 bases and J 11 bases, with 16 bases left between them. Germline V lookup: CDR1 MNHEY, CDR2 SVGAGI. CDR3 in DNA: TGTGCCAGCAGTACCCCGTCTAAGACTGCACCCCTCCACTTT. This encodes CASSTPSKTAPLHF.